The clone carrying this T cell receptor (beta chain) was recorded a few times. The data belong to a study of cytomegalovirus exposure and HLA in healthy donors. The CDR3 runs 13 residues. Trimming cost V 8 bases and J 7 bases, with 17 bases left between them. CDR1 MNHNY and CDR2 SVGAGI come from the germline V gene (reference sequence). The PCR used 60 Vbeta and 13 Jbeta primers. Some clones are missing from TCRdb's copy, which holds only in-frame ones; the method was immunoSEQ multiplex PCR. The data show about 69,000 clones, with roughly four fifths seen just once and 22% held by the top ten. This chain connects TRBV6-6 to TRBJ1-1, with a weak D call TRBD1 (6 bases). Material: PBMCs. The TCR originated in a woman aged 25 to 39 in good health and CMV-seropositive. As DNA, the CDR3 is TGTGCCAGCTTTTCCTTGGGGGACATTGAAGCTTTCTTT. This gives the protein CASFSLGDIEAFF.